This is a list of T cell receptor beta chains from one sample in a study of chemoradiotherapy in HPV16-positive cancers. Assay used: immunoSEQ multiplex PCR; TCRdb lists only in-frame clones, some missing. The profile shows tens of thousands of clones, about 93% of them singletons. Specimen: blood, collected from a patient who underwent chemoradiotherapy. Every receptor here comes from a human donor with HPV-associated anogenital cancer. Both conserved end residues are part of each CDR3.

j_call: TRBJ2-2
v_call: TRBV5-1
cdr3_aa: CASSFGTGVYTGELFF

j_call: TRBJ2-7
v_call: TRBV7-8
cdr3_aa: CASSLGGQLYEQYF

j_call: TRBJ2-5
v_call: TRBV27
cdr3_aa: CASRPKSSGTSDQETQYF

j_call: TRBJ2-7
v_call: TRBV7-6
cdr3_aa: CASSPMAGAGIYEQYF

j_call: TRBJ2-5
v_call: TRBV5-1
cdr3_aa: CASSSIAGLQETQYF

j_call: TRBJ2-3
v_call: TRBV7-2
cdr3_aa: CASSLGAPGPTDTQYF

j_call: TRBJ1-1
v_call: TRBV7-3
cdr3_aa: CASSLTQFTANTEAFF

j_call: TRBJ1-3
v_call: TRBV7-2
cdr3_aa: CASSHRGYSGNTIYF

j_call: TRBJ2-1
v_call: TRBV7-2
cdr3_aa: CASSYSPGQGADEQFF

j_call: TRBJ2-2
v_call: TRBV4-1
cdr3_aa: CASSFREGELFF